Listed below are T cell receptor beta chains from one sample, sequenced in a study of CD8 T cells in ankylosing spondylitis. From the 5' RACE reads, TCRdb called clonotypes with MiXCR, one entry per CDR3 protein. This sample has about 510,000 distinct CDR3 sequences; over 4% occur once, and the top ten carry around 3.5%. Sequencing was done on a sample of blood, either unsorted or a sorted T cell fraction (not recorded which). These receptors came from a male donor with ankylosing spondylitis. Both conserved end residues are part of each CDR3. D genes are given only for firm matches. The listing skips clone size in some rows; elsewhere it reads once, few, many or a size class.

V: TRBV12-3/TRBV12-4
size: many
J: TRBJ1-1
D: -
CDR3: CASSMWDMNTEAFF

V: TRBV7-2
size: -
J: TRBJ2-3
D: -
CDR3: CASSLGYRGTDTQYF

V: TRBV29-1
size: many
J: TRBJ2-1
D: TRBD1
CDR3: CSTPARDRGYYNEQFF

V: TRBV5-1
size: many
J: TRBJ2-1
D: TRBD2
CDR3: CASRQMGSGSGHNEQFF

V: TRBV7-9
size: -
J: TRBJ2-2
D: -
CDR3: CASSLEYWGRNTGELFF

V: TRBV12-3/TRBV12-4
size: many
J: TRBJ2-2
D: TRBD2
CDR3: CASSLRLAVLGSGELFF

V: TRBV20-1
size: many
J: TRBJ1-1
D: -
CDR3: CSARDAMNTEAFF

V: TRBV5-1
size: many
J: TRBJ2-2
D: -
CDR3: CASSPSGVTTGELFF

V: TRBV5-1
size: many
J: TRBJ2-1
D: TRBD2
CDR3: CASSLGSGSNEQFF

V: TRBV5-1
size: many
J: TRBJ2-2
D: -
CDR3: CASSRGTANTGELFF

V: TRBV5-1
size: many
J: TRBJ2-2
D: -
CDR3: CASSTRDTGELFF

V: TRBV12-3/TRBV12-4
size: many
J: TRBJ1-1
D: -
CDR3: CASSSRTEAFF

V: TRBV20-1
size: -
J: TRBJ2-1
D: TRBD2
CDR3: CSAIGRAAYNEQFF

V: TRBV7-2
size: few
J: TRBJ1-1
D: -
CDR3: CASSLIQSMGEAFF

V: TRBV5-1
size: many
J: TRBJ2-7
D: -
CDR3: CASSLLPNYEQYF

V: TRBV20-1
size: many
J: TRBJ2-3
D: -
CDR3: CSASEYTDTQYF

V: TRBV10-3
size: many
J: TRBJ1-1
D: -
CDR3: CAMRVGVLTEAFF

V: TRBV18
size: many
J: TRBJ1-1
D: -
CDR3: CASSQYREANTEAFF

V: TRBV10-3
size: few
J: TRBJ2-1
D: TRBD1
CDR3: CAIRRGQNEQFF

V: TRBV29-1
size: many
J: TRBJ2-3
D: -
CDR3: CSVDGEDRTDTQYF

V: TRBV7-2
size: few
J: TRBJ2-1
D: -
CDR3: CASSIMGALPEQFF

V: TRBV12-3/TRBV12-4
size: many
J: TRBJ2-1
D: TRBD1
CDR3: CASSRDRGLQFF

V: TRBV28
size: many
J: TRBJ2-7
D: TRBD1
CDR3: CASSLTSGTVGFYEQYF

V: TRBV7-2
size: many
J: TRBJ1-5
D: -
CDR3: CASSSPSGEGPQHF

V: TRBV20-1
size: -
J: TRBJ2-3
D: TRBD1
CDR3: CSATTGGHTDTQYF